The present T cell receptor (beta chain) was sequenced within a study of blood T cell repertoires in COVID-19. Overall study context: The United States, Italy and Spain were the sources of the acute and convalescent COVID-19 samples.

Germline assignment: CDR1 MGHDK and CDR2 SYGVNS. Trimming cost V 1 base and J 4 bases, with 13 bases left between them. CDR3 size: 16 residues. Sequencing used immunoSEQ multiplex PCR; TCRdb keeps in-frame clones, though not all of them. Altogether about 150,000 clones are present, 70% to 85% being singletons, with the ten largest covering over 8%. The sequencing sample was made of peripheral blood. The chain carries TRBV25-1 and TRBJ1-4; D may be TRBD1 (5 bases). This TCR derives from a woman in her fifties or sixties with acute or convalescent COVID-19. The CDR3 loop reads CASSEWVAGVNEKLFF. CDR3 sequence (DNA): TGTGCCAGCAGTGAATGGGTGGCGGGGGTTAATGAAAAACTGTTTTTT.